This T cell receptor (beta chain) appears in the sequencing data of a study of technical replicates of blood from a handful of donors. V was cut by 0 bases and J by 9 bases, with 11 bases left in between. The CDR3 length is 13 residues. The germline V gene has CDR1 LNHNV and CDR2 YYDKDF (reference sequence). Clones were read by immunoSEQ multiplex PCR, and TCRdb kept only the in-frame ones, dropping some. Here the sample spans more than 70,000 clones, about 92% being singletons. The chain links TRBV15 to TRBJ1-1, with D maybe TRBD1 (5 bases). The origin of this receptor is a human donor in good health. Material: T cells isolated from PBMCs. The CDR3: CATSRDLGAQAFF. In DNA form, the CDR3 reads TGTGCCACCAGCAGAGATTTAGGGGCCCAAGCTTTCTTT.